The next 3 T cell receptor beta chains were all read from a single sample in a study of regulatory T cells in long-lasting Graves disease. Researchers made TCR beta libraries by using iRepertoire HTBI primers and running Arm-PCR on CDR3 regions. TCRdb processed the multiplex PCR reads anew with MiXCR; each CDR3 protein has one entry. This sample has 400,000 to 450,000 distinct CDR3 sequences; 15% occur once, and the top ten carry approximately 15%. Time point reported: newly diagnosed GD, antithyroid drugs for less than 3 months. PBMC RNA was the source of the TCR library. These data also featured in a second study, about T cells in Graves' hyperthyroidism and ophthalmopathy.

Source: peripheral blood mononuclear cells (PBMCs), taken at new diagnosis, from a patient treated with antithyroid drugs. The receptors come from a woman aged 30 to 39 with Graves disease.

This clonotype showed up just once. The rearrangement uses TRBV7-9 and TRBJ2-5; no reliable D call. The CDR3 consists of 14 residues. Trimming pared 5 bases from V and 4 bases from J, leaving 14 bases between. The germline V gene has CDR1 SEHNR and CDR2 FQNEAQ (reference sequence). CDR3 amino acids: CASSPGDFRETQYF. In DNA form, the CDR3 reads TGTGCCAGCAGCCCTGGGGATTTCCGAGAGACCCAGTACTTC.

Remarks on this clonotype: Just one base apart from a much larger clone, this may be a read error. J is TRBJ2-6 and V is TRBV2, with D perhaps being TRBD1 or TRBD2 (5 bases each). CDR3 length: 14 residues. The germline gives CDR1 SNHLY, CDR2 FYNNEI. CDR3 amino acids: CASRTVTGANVLIF. In DNA form, the CDR3 reads TGTGCCAGCAGAACCGTTACCGGGGCCAACGTCCTGATTTTC.

This clonotype was observed at least ten times. This chain joins TRBV12-3 or TRBV12-4 and TRBJ2-4; 7 bases agree with TRBD1. V gave up 5 bases and J gave up 0 bases; unmatched junction bases: 4. This CDR3 region has 15 residues. CDR3 nucleotide sequence: TGTGCCAGCAGTGCAGACAGGGAAGCCAAAAACATTCAGTACTTC. Its translation is CASSADREAKNIQYF.